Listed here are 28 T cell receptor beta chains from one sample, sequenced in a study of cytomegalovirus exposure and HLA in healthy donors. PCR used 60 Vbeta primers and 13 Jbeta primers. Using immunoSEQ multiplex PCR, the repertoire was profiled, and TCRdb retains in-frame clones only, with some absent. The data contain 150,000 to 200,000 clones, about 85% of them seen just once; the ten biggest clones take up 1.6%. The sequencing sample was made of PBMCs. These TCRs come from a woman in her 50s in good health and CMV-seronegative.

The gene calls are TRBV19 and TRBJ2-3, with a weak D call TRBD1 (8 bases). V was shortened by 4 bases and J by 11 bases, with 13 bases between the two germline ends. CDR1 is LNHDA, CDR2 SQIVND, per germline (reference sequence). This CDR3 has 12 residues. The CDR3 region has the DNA TGTGCCAGTAGTACGGGGGGACAGGAGCAGTATTTT. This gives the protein CASSTGGQEQYF.

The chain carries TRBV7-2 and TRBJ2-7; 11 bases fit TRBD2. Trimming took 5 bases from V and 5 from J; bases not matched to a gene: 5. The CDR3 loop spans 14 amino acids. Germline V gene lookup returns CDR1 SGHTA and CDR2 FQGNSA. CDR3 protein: CASSRLAGRHEQYF. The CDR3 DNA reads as TGTGCCAGCAGCAGACTAGCGGGGCGCCACGAGCAGTACTTC.

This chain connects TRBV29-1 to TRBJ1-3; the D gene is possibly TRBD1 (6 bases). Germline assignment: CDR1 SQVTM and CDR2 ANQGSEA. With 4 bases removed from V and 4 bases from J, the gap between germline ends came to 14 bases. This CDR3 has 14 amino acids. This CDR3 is CSVGWGLGGNTIYF. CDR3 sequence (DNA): TGCAGCGTTGGTTGGGGGCTGGGAGGAAACACCATATATTTT.

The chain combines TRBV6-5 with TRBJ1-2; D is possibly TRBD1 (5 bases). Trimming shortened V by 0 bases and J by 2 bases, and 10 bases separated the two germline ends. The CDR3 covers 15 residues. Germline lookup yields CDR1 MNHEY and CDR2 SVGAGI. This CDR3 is CASSYSHRLNYGYTF. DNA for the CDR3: TGTGCCAGCAGTTACTCGCACAGGCTCAACTATGGCTACACCTTC.

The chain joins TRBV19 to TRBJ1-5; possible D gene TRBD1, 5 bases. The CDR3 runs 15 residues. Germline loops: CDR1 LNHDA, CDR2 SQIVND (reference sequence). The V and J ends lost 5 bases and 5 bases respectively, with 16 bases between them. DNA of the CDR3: TGTGCCAGTAGTCTCAACCCGGGGGGTTATCAGCCCCAGCATTTT. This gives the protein CASSLNPGGYQPQHF.

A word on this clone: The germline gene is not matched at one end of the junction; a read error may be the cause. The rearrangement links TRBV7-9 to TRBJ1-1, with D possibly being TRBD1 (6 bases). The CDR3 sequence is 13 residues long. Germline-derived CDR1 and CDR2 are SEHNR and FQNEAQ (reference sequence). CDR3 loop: CSSSLGGGTEAFF. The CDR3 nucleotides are TGTTCCAGCAGCTTAGGGGGAGGGACTGAAGCTTTCTTT.

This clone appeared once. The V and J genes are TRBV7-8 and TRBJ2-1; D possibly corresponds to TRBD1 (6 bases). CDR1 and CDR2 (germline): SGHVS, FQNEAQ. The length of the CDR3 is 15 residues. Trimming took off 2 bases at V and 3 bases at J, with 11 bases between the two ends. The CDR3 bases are TGTGCCAGCAGCTTACGAGACAGGCTCTACAATGAGCAGTTCTTC. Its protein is CASSLRDRLYNEQFF.

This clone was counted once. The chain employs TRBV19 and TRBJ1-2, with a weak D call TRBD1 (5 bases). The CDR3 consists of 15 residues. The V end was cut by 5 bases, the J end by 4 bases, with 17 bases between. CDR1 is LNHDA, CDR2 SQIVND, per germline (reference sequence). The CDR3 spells CASSSPGGVAYGYTF. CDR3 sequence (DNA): TGTGCCAGTAGTTCACCAGGAGGGGTGGCCTATGGCTACACCTTC.

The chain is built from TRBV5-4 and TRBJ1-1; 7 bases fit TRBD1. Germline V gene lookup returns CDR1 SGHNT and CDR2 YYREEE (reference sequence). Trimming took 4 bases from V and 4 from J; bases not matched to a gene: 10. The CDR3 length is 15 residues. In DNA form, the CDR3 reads TGTGCCAGCAGCCCAGAGACAGGGACGGTCACTGAAGCTTTCTTT. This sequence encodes CASSPETGTVTEAFF.

In nucleotides, the CDR3 is TGTGCCATCAGTGAGAGTACGGGTTCCACTGAAGCTTTCTTT. It yields the protein CAISESTGSTEAFF. The genes are TRBV10-3 and TRBJ1-1; D not certain. V dropped 2 bases and J dropped 4 bases, with 11 bases sitting between them. This CDR3 is built from 14 residues. Germline CDR1 and CDR2: ENHRY and SYGVKD.

The CDR3 reads CASRKGQMELFF. The CDR3 DNA follows: TGTGCCAGTAGGAAGGGACAGATGGAGCTGTTTTTT. V and J are TRBV19 and TRBJ2-2; TRBD1 agrees at 7 bases. The CDR3 spans 12 residues. The J segment lost 10 bases and the V segment lost 6 bases, leaving 5 bases of the junction unmatched. Germline V gene sequence: CDR1 LNHDA, CDR2 SQIVND (reference sequence). Based on the CDR3 plus reference TRBV19 and TRBJ2-2, the full variable domain is DGGITQSPKYLFRKEGQNVTLSCEQNLNHDAMYWYRQDPGQGLRLIYYSQIVNDFQKGDIAEGYSVSREKKESFPLTVTSAQKNPTAFYLCASRKGQMELFFGEGSRLTVL.

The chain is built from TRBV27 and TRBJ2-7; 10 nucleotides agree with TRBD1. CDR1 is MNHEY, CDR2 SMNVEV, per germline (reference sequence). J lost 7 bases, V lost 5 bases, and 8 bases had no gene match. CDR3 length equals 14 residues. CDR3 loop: CASSRRQGAGEQYF. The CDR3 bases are TGTGCCAGCAGTCGCAGACAGGGGGCCGGAGAGCAGTACTTC.

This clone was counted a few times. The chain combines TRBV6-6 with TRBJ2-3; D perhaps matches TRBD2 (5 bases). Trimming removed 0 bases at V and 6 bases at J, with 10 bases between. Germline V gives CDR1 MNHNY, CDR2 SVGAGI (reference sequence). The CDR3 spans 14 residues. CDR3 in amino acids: CASSYSQPGDTQYF. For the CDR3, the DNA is TGTGCCAGCAGTTACTCCCAACCGGGGGATACGCAGTATTTT.

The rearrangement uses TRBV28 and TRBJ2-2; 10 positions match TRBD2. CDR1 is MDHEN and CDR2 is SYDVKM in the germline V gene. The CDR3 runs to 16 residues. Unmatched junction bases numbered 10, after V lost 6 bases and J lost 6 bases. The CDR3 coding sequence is TGTGCCAGCAGACGAGGGGGCCTAGCGGGAGCCGGGGAGCTGTTTTTT. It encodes CASRRGGLAGAGELFF.

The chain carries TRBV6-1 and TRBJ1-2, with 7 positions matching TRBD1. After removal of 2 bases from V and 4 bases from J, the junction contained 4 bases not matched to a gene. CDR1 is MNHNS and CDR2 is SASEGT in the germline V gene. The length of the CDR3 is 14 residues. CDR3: CASSETTGRYGYTF. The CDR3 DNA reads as TGTGCCAGCAGTGAAACGACAGGGCGCTATGGCTACACCTTC.

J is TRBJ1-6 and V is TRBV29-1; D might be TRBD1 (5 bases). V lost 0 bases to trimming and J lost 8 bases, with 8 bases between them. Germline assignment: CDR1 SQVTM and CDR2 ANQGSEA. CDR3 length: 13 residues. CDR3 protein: CSVEETRDSPLHF. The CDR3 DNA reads TGCAGCGTTGAAGAAACCAGGGATTCACCCCTCCACTTT.

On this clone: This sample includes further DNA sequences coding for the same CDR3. CDR3 nucleotide sequence: TGTGCCAGCAGCAAAAGGGACTCCGACAGCACTGAGGCTTTCTTT. Translation gives CASSKRDSDSTEAFF. V is TRBV21-1 and J is TRBJ1-1. TRBV21-1 is termed a pseudogene. The CDR3 is 15 amino acids.

The CDR3 DNA sequence: TGTGCCAGTTACCGGGACAGGGTGGGCAATGAGCAGTTCTTC. The encoded protein is CASYRDRVGNEQFF. The chain has TRBV6-5 and TRBJ2-1; the match to TRBD1 covers 9 bases. Germline V CDR1 and CDR2: MNHEY, SVGAGI. The CDR3 contains 14 residues. Trimming removed 9 bases from V and 6 bases from J; junction bases left unmatched: 9.

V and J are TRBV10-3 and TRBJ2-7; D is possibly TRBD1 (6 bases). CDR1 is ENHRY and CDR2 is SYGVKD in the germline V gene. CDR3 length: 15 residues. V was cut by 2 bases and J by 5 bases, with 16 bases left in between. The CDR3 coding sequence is TGTGCCATCAGTGAGGACAGGCCCCGGGCCAACGAGCAGTACTTC. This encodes CAISEDRPRANEQYF.

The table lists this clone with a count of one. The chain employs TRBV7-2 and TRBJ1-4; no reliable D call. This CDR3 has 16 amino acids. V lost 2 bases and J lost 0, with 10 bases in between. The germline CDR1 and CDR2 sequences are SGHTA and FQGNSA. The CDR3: CASSLKQFATNEKLFF. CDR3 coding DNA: TGTGCCAGCAGCTTAAAACAGTTTGCAACTAATGAAAAACTGTTTTTT.

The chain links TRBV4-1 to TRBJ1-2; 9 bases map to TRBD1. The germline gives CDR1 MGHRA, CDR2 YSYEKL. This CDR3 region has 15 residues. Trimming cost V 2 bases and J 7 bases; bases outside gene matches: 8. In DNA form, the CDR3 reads TGCGCCAGCAGCCAAAGAGATGGGACAGGGAGTGGCTACACCTTC. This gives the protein CASSQRDGTGSGYTF.

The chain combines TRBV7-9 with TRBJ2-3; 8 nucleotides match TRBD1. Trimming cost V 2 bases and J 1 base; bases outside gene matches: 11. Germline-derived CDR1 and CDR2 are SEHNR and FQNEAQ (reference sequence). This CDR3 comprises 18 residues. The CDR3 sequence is CASSLTRTGYSRTDTQYF. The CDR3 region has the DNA TGTGCCAGCAGCTTAACCCGGACAGGGTATTCCCGCACAGATACGCAGTATTTT. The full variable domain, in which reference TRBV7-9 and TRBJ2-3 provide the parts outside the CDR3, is DTGVSQNPRHKITKRGQNVTFRCDPISEHNRLYWYRQTLGQGPEFLTYFQNEAQLEKSRLLSDRFSAERPKGSFSTLEIQRTEQGDSAMYLCASSLTRTGYSRTDTQYFGPGTRLTVL.

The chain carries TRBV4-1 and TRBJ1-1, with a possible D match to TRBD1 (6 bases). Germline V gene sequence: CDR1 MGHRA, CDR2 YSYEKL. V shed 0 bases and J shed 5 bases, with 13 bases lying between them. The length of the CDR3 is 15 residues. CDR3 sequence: CASSQEWYQGTEAFF. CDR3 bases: TGCGCCAGCAGCCAAGAGTGGTACCAGGGGACTGAAGCTTTCTTT.

This CDR3 reads CASSRDRSMNTEAFF. In nucleotides, the CDR3 is TGTGCCAGCAGCCGCGACAGGTCCATGAACACTGAAGCTTTCTTT. The gene calls are TRBV14 and TRBJ1-1, with TRBD1 as a possible D gene (6 bases). CDR1 SGHDN and CDR2 FVKESK come from the germline V gene. Trimming shortened V by 4 bases and J by 0 bases, and 12 bases separated the two germline ends. The CDR3 spans 15 residues.

The CDR3, as DNA: TGCGCCAGCAGCCAAGTAGTTAGTCAGCAGTACTTC. This sequence encodes CASSQVVSQQYF. The chain has TRBV4-3 and TRBJ2-7; D not resolved. The CDR3 sequence is 12 residues long. Looked up from germline, CDR1 is LGHNA and CDR2 is YSLEER. The V end was cut by 1 base, the J end by 8 bases, with 9 bases between.

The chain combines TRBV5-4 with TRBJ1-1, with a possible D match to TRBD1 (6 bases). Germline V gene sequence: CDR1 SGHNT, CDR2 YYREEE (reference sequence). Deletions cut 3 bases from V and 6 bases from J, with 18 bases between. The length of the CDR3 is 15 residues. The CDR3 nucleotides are TGTGCCAGCAGCTATCTGACAGGAGACCCCCCTGAAGCTTTCTTT. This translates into CASSYLTGDPPEAFF.

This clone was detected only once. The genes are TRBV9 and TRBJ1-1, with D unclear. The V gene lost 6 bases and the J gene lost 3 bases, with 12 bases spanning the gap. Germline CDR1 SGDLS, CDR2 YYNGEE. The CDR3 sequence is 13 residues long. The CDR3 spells CASTHGEHTEAFF. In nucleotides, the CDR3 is TGTGCCAGCACCCACGGGGAGCACACTGAAGCTTTCTTT.

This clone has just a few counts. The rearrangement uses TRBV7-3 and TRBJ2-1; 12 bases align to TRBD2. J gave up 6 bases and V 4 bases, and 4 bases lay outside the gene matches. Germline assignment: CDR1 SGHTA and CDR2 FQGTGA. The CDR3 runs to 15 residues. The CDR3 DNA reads TGTGCCAGCAGCTCACTAGCGGGGGGTCTCAATGAGCAGTTCTTC. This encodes CASSSLAGGLNEQFF. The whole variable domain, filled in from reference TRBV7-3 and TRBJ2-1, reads GAGVSQTPSNKVTEKGKYVELRCDPISGHTALYWYRQSLGQGPEFLIYFQGTGAADDSGLPNDRFFAVRPEGSVSTLKIQRTERGDSAVYLCASSSLAGGLNEQFFGPGTRLTVL.